This TCR beta chain is from a study of Ad26.COV2.S vaccination and SARS-CoV-2 variants. Treatment meaning: around 19 received Ad26.COV2.S at low or high dose, single or two shots; about 5 received placebo; per-sample allocation not given. Sample collection was performed on day 63 after the first vaccine or placebo injection. Boston supplied an adult donor aged 18-55 years. This CDR3 spans 13 amino acids. The V segment lost 7 bases and the J segment 4 bases; nucleotides outside the gene matches: 5. In germline, CDR1 is MGHRA, CDR2 YSYEKL. Method: immunoSEQ multiplex PCR; TCRdb's copy keeps in-frame clones and lacks some. This table has 300,000 to 400,000 clones, about nine tenths appearing once.

This material consisted of peripheral blood, taken in a trial of Ad26.COV2.S vaccine versus placebo. The J gene is TRBJ1-1, the V gene TRBV4-1; 8 positions agree with TRBD1. The TCR comes from a person between 18 and 65 years old who received the Ad26.COV2.S COVID-19 vaccine or a placebo. CDR3 sequence reads: CASKGTGGTEAFF. CDR3 nucleotide sequence: TGCGCCAGCAAGGGAACAGGGGGCACTGAAGCTTTCTTT.